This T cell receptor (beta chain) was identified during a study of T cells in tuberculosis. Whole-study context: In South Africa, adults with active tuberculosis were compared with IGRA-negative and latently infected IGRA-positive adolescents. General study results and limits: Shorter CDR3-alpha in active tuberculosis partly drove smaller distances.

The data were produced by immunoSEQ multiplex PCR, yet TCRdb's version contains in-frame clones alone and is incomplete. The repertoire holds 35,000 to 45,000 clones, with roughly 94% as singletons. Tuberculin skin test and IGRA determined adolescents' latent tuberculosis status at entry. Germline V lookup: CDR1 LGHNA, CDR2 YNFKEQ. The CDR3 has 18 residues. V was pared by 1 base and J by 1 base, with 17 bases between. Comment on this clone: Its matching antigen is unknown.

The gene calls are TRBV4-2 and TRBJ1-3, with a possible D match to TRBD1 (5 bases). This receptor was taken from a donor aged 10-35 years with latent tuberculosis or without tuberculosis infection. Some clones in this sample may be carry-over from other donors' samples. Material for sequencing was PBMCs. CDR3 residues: CASSQVSRDTFSGNTIYF. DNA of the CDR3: TGTGCCAGCAGCCAAGTCTCCAGGGATACTTTTTCTGGAAACACCATATATTTT.